This TCR beta chain was identified in a study of T-cell memory formation after mild COVID-19. Study-wide results and limits: Among contracting clones, CD4+ were mainly CM/EM and CD8+ enriched in EMRA. SARS-CoV-2 specificity of second-wave clones peaking day 37 was unconfirmed.

The TCR alpha and TCR beta cDNA libraries, bearing sample barcodes and UMIs, were generated by 5'RACE using constant-segment primers. In TCRdb, the 5' RACE reads were re-called with MiXCR into one record per CDR3 protein. This table has roughly 40,000 distinct CDR3 sequences, around 6.6% appearing once. The germline V gene encodes CDR1 SGHRS and CDR2 YFSETQ. CDR3 length equals 13 residues. Trimming cost V 0 bases and J 8 bases, with 11 bases left between them. This clonotype was picked up a small number of times. Its target is unknown. V and J are TRBV5-1 and TRBJ1-1, with D perhaps matching TRBD1 (5 bases). This sequence originates from an adult who had mild COVID-19 (a few samples of this study predate the infection). Cell type and time point are not known. What was sequenced was PBMCs or a T cell subset sorted from them (not recorded which). As DNA, the CDR3 is TGCGCCAGCAGCTTGGAGACAAGGGGAGAAGCTTTCTTT. Translating gives CASSLETRGEAFF.